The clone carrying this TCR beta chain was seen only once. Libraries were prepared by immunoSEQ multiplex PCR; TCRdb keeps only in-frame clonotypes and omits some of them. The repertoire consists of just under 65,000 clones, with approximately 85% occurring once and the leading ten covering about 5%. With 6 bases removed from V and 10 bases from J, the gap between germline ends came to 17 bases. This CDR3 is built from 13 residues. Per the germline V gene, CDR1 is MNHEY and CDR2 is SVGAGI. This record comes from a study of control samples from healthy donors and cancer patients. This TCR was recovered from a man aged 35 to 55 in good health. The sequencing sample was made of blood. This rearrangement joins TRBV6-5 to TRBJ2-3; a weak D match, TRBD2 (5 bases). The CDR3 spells CASSQKNRGAQYF. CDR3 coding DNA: TGTGCCAGCAGCCAAAAGAATCGGGGTGCGCAGTATTTT.